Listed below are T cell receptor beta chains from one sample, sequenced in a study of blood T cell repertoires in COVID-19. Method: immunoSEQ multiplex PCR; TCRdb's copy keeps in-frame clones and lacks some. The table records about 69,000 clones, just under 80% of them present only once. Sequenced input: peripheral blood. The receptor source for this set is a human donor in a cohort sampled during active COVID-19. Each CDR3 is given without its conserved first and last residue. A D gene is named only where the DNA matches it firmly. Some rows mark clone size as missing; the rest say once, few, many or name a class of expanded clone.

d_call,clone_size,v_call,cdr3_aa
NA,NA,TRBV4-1,ASSQDPGYSNQPQH
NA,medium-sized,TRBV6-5,ATTGTGLNEQY
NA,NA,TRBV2,ASSEAGRYQPQH
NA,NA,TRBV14,ASSSLPRDVDEQF
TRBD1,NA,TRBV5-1,ASSYGQVTYEQY
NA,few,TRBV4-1,ASSQFAGELETQY
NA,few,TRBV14,ASSRLFNEKLF
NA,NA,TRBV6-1,ASSELFGGLQPQH
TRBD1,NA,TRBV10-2,ASSEFQTGDEKLF
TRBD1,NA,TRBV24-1,ATSDPGTGANEQF
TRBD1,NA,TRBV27,ASSGTGGAGNEQF
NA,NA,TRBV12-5,ASKETDYTDTQY
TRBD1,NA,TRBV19,ASSFFRDSRETQY
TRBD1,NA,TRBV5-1,ASSLDGQESQPQH
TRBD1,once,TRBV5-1,ASSQSGQGAYEQY
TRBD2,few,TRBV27,ASSFQAGGSYEQY
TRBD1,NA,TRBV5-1,ASSLAVFSTGGASDTQY
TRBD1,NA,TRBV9,ASSASPGQGAGQY
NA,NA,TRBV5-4,ATAEGIAKNIQY
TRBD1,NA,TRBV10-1,ASTGTGSDTQY
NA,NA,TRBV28,ASSLHPTPPYEQY
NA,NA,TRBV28,ASSFYSSSGEF
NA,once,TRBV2,ASSVGQGFSGELF
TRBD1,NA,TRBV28,ASSLDRAPYEQY
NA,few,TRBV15,ATSRDTGDNNQPQH
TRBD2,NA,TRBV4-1,ASSQDLAGGGSYEQY
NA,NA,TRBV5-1,ASSLGAYTDTQY
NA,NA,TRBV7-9,ASSLYRDTQY
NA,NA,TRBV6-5,ASRGQGQPQH
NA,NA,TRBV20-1,SATNQPQH
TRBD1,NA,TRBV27,ASSLRNRGGEKLF
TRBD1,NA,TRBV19,ASSPLDREQPQH